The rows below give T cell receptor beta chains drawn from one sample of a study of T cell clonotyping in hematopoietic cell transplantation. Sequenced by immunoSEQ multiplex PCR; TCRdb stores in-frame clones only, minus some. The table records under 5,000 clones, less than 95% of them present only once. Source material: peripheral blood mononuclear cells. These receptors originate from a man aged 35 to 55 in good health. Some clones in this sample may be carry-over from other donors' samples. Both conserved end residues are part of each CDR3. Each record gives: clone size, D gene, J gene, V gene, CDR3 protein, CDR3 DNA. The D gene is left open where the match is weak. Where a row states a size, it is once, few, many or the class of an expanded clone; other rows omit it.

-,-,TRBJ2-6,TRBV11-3,CASSLGIHSGANVLTF,TGTGCCAGCAGCTTGGGGATACACTCTGGGGCCAACGTCCTGACTTTC
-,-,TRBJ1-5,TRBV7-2,CASSLVSSNQPQHF,TGTGCCAGCAGCTTAGTCTCTAGCAATCAGCCCCAGCATTTT
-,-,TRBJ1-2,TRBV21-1,CASSKNEAENGYTF,TGTGCCAGCAGCAAAAACGAGGCAGAGAATGGCTACACCTTC
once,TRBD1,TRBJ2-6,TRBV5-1,CASESGTVPFSGANVLTF,TGCGCCAGTGAGTCCGGGACAGTCCCCTTCTCTGGGGCCAACGTCCTGACTTTC
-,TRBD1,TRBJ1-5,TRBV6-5,CAVGQGPYQPQHF,TGTGCCGTTGGACAGGGACCATATCAGCCCCAGCATTTT
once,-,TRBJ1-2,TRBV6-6,CASSYSGESGYTF,TGTGCCAGCAGTTACTCGGGCGAGTCGGGCTACACCTTC
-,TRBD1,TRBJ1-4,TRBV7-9,CASSLAGQGPGGEKLFF,TGTGCCAGCAGCTTAGCGGGACAGGGACCTGGTGGTGAAAAACTGTTTTTT
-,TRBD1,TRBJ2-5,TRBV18,CASSPQTGIQETQYF,TGTGCCAGCTCACCACAGACAGGGATCCAAGAGACCCAGTACTTC
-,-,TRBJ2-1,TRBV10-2,CASSREGSSYNEQFF,TGCGCCAGCAGTCGGGAAGGGAGCTCCTACAATGAGCAGTTCTTC
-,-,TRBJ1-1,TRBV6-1,CASSAGYTEAFF,TGTGCCAGCAGTGCAGGGTACACTGAAGCTTTCTTT
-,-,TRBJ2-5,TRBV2,CASSRDKKYF,TGTGCCAGCTCACGGGACAAAAAGTACTTC
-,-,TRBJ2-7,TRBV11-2,CASSLDHRVREQYF,TGTGCCAGCAGCTTAGATCACAGGGTTCGCGAGCAGTACTTC
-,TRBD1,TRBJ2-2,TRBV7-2,CASSLSTGGTGELFF,TGTGCCAGCAGCTTATCGACAGGGGGCACCGGGGAGCTGTTTTTT
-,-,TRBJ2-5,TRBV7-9,CASSLGRGETQYF,TGTGCCAGCAGCTTGGGCAGGGGAGAGACCCAGTACTTC
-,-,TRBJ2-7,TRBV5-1,CASSPGRHEQYF,TGCGCCAGCAGCCCGGGCCGGCACGAGCAGTACTTC
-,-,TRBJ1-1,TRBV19,CASSIARGGLSRALNTEAFF,TGTGCCAGTAGTATAGCACGGGGCGGTCTCTCACGAGCCCTGAACACTGAAGCTTTCTTT
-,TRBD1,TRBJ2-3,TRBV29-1,CSVGGQGTDTQYF,TGCAGCGTTGGTGGACAGGGCACAGATACGCAGTATTTT
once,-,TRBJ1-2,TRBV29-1,CSVDRTNYGYTF,TGCAGCGTTGACCGTACTAACTATGGCTACACCTTC
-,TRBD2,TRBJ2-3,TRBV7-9,CASSLGGSGKFTDTQYF,TGTGCCAGCAGCTTAGGGGGCAGCGGGAAGTTCACAGATACGCAGTATTTT
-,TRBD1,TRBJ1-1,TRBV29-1,CSGNRGNTEAFF,TGCAGCGGAAACAGGGGGAACACTGAAGCTTTCTTT
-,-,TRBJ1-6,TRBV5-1,CASSLQSSYNSPLHF,TGCGCCAGCAGCTTACAGAGCTCCTATAATTCACCCCTCCACTTT
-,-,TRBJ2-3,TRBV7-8,CASSKREWDTQYF,TGTGCCAGCAGCAAGAGGGAATGGGATACGCAGTATTTT
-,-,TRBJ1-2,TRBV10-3,CASLNRAGGDGYTF,TGTGCCTCCTTGAACAGGGCGGGGGGAGATGGCTACACCTTC
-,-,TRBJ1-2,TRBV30,CACTGGRYYGYTF,TGTGCCTGCACCGGGGGCAGGTACTATGGCTACACCTTC
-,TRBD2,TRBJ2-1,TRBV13,CTSSDLAGMLGRQFF,TGTACCAGCAGCGACCTAGCGGGTATGCTCGGTCGGCAGTTCTTC
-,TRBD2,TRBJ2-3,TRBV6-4,CASSLAATDTQYF,TGTGCCAGCAGTCTAGCGGCCACAGATACGCAGTATTTT
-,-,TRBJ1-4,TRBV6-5,CATHFNEKLFF,TGTGCCACCCACTTTAATGAAAAACTGTTTTTT
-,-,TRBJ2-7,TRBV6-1,CASRSAGRSYEQYF,TGTGCCAGCAGATCGGCAGGGAGGTCCTACGAGCAGTACTTC
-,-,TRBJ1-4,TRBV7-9,CASSLAGGGHEKLFF,TGTGCCAGCAGCTTAGCGGGAGGAGGACATGAAAAACTGTTTTTT
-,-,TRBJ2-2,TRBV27,CASSLRVNTGELFF,TGTGCCAGCAGTTTAAGGGTGAACACCGGGGAGCTGTTTTTT
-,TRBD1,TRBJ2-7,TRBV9,CASSVGQGAYEQYF,TGTGCCAGCAGCGTAGGTCAGGGGGCCTACGAGCAGTACTTC
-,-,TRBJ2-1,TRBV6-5,CASSWGDNEQFF,TGTGCCAGCTCGTGGGGCGACAATGAGCAGTTCTTC
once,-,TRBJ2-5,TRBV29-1,CSVEVRQGTQYF,TGCAGCGTTGAAGTCCGTCAGGGGACCCAGTACTTC
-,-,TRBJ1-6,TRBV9,CASSQIQGNSPLHF,TGTGCCAGTTCCCAAATACAGGGAAACTCACCCCTCCACTTT
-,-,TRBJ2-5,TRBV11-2,CASSLVGGSIALNQETQYF,TGTGCCAGCAGCTTAGTGGGAGGATCAATTGCCCTCAACCAAGAGACCCAGTACTTC
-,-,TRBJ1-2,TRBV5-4,CASISNYGYTF,TGTGCCAGCATTAGTAACTATGGCTACACCTTC
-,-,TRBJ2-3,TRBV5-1,CASSLSAGPDTQYF,TGCGCCAGCAGCTTGTCTGCAGGGCCAGATACGCAGTATTTT
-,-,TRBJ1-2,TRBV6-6,CASSYGGYGYTF,TGTGCCAGCAGTTACGGGGGGTATGGCTACACCTTC
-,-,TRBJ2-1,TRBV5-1,CASRGVNYNEQFF,TGCGCCAGCAGGGGGGTTAACTACAATGAGCAGTTCTTC
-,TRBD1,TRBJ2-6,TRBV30,CVWSVRVTGVGANVLTF,TGTGTCTGGAGTGTAAGGGTCACAGGGGTTGGGGCCAACGTCCTGACTTTC
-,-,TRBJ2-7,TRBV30,CAWSVRGIPYEQYF,TGTGCCTGGAGTGTACGCGGCATTCCCTACGAGCAGTACTTC
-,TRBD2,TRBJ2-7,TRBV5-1,CASSLSGLAYEQYF,TGCGCCAGCAGCTTGTCGGGACTAGCCTACGAGCAGTACTTC
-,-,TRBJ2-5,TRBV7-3,CASSLVVWGSWETQYF,TGTGCCAGCAGCTTAGTCGTTTGGGGTTCCTGGGAGACCCAGTACTTC
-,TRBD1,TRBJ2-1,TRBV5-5,CASSFTGGSYNEQFF,TGTGCCAGCAGCTTCACAGGGGGCTCTTACAATGAGCAGTTCTTC
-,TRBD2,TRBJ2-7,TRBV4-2,CASSLTIGSASGRGGYEQYF,TGTGCCAGCAGCCTTACTATCGGCTCGGCTAGCGGGAGGGGGGGATACGAGCAGTACTTC